A single sample is the source of the 32 T cell receptor beta chains below, sequenced in a study of identical twins. One entry per CDR3 protein, called by TCRdb with MiXCR from the 5' RACE reads. The repertoire holds 1.5 million to 2 million distinct CDR3 sequences, with under 35% as singletons. Material: cord blood. The receptors here all came from a newborn girl in good health.

The table lists this clonotype with many counts. The chain links TRBV29-1 to TRBJ2-5; 11 positions match TRBD2. The length of the CDR3 is 17 residues. V trimming: 0 bases; J trimming: 2 bases; junction bases outside the gene matches: 8. Germline CDR1 reads SQVTM; CDR2 reads ANQGSEA. For the CDR3, the DNA is TGCAGCGTTGAAGATTGGAGACTAGCGGGGTGGCAAGAGACCCAGTACTTC. Protein sequence: CSVEDWRLAGWQETQYF.

The sample holds a few counts of this clonotype. V is TRBV6-1 and J is TRBJ2-2, with 9 bases matching TRBD1. Looked up from germline, CDR1 is MNHNS and CDR2 is SASEGT. The trim removed 4 bases at V and 0 bases at J, leaving 0 bases unmatched. CDR3 size: 15 residues. The CDR3 region has the DNA TGTGCCAGCAGTGGGACAGGGGCGAACACCGGGGAGCTGTTTTTT. Translating it yields CASSGTGANTGELFF.

This clonotype came up a few times. The chain uses TRBV6-5 and TRBJ1-4, with D possibly matching TRBD1 (6 bases). Germline V CDR1 and CDR2: MNHEY, SVGAGI. The CDR3 length is 14 residues. V lost 0 bases, J lost 8 bases, and 10 bases lay in between. CDR3 protein: CASSYSRGMEKLFF. CDR3 DNA sequence: TGTGCCAGCAGTTACTCGAGGGGGATGGAAAAACTGTTTTTT.

This clonotype has just a few counts. The genes are TRBV14 and TRBJ2-1; D gene uncertain. There are 12 residues in the CDR3. Germline V gene sequence: CDR1 SGHDN, CDR2 FVKESK. Trimming left V 3 bases short and J 10 bases short, with 10 bases between. CDR3: CASSQNRVEQFF. The CDR3 nucleotides read TGTGCCAGCAGCCAGAACCGGGTCGAGCAGTTCTTC.

The J gene is TRBJ1-5, the V gene TRBV28; D unresolved. V lost 4 bases and J lost 7, with 14 bases in between. Germline V CDR1 and CDR2: MDHEN, SYDVKM. CDR3 length equals 14 residues. The CDR3 DNA reads as TGTGCCAGCAGTTCTAGATTCCTCTTCCAGCCCCAGCATTTT. It specifies CASSSRFLFQPQHF.

This clonotype was seen more than once but under ten times. The chain employs TRBV19 and TRBJ2-1, with D hard to call. Looked up from germline, CDR1 is LNHDA and CDR2 is SQIVND (reference sequence). V shed 3 bases and J shed 0 bases, with 9 bases lying between them. The CDR3 contains 15 residues. The CDR3 protein is CASSMIPISYNEQFF. The CDR3 nucleotides read TGTGCCAGTAGTATGATCCCAATCTCCTACAATGAGCAGTTCTTC.

The chain has TRBV10-3 and TRBJ2-1; 9 bases align to TRBD2. Germline V lookup: CDR1 ENHRY, CDR2 SYGVKD. This CDR3 region has 13 residues. V dropped 6 bases and J dropped 7; count of bases not matched to a gene: 4. CDR3 DNA sequence: TGTGCCATCAGGCTAGCGGGGTCTAATGAGCAGTTCTTC. Residues: CAIRLAGSNEQFF.

This clonotype was detected once. The gene calls are TRBV4-1 and TRBJ2-3, with D possibly matching TRBD2 (6 bases). The CDR3 spans 17 residues. The germline CDR1 and CDR2 sequences are MGHRA and YSYEKL. The V and J ends lost 3 bases and 0 bases respectively, with 16 bases between them. Here the CDR3 DNA reads TGCGCCAGCAGCCATCCTTATCGGGGGAGAAGCACAGATACGCAGTATTTT. Protein sequence: CASSHPYRGRSTDTQYF.

V is TRBV4-2 and J is TRBJ2-1; D gene unclear. CDR3 length: 15 residues. V was clipped by 4 bases and J by 3 bases, with 13 bases between them. Germline V gives CDR1 LGHNA, CDR2 YNFKEQ. This CDR3 reads CASSRDRLIYNEQFF. CDR3 DNA sequence: TGTGCCAGCAGCCGAGATCGCCTGATCTACAATGAGCAGTTCTTC.

This clonotype came up a few times. The rearrangement links TRBV4-2 to TRBJ2-7; the D call may be TRBD1 or TRBD2 (5 bases each). The CDR3 extends over 20 amino acids. V was clipped by 0 bases and J by 0 bases, with 24 bases between them. Germline CDR1 reads LGHNA; CDR2 reads YNFKEQ. CDR3 nucleotide sequence: TGTGCCAGCAGCCAAGATCATCGCCCCGGGCTAGGGGCGGGCTCCTACGAGCAGTACTTC. This gives the protein CASSQDHRPGLGAGSYEQYF.

This clonotype was found once. A much larger clone lies one base from this, so it may be a read error. The rearrangement uses TRBV27 and TRBJ2-3; D may be TRBD1 (6 bases). CDR1 MNHEY and CDR2 SMNVEV come from the germline V gene (reference sequence). The CDR3 totals 14 residues. In nucleotides, the CDR3 is TGTGCCAGCAGTTTAGTCGGGGACACAGGTACGCAGTATTTT. Translating gives CASSLVGDTGTQYF.

The rearrangement links TRBV4-1 to TRBJ2-5, with 11 positions matching TRBD2. The CDR3 sequence is 19 residues long. After removal of 3 bases from V and 0 bases from J, the junction contained 12 bases not matched to a gene. Germline CDR1 MGHRA, CDR2 YSYEKL. This CDR3 reads CASSQKTSGTRSYQETQYF. The CDR3 DNA reads TGCGCCAGCAGCCAGAAGACTAGCGGGACAAGATCGTACCAAGAGACCCAGTACTTC.

This chain uses TRBV29-1 with TRBJ1-1, with unresolved D. There are 11 residues in the CDR3. The germline CDR1 and CDR2 sequences are SQVTM and ANQGSEA. The V end lost 4 bases, the J end lost 4 bases, and 7 bases lay between the germline ends. For the CDR3, the DNA is TGCAGCGTTGGGTTTGGCACTGAAGCTTTCTTT. Translated, it gives CSVGFGTEAFF.

This chain uses TRBV4-1 with TRBJ1-1; TRBD1 matches 8 bases. Germline assignment: CDR1 MGHRA and CDR2 YSYEKL. J was trimmed by 2 bases and V by 3 bases; bases with no gene match: 8. The CDR3 consists of 16 residues. CDR3 in DNA: TGCGCCAGCAGCCAGCTTGACAGGGGAACAAACACTGAAGCTTTCTTT. Amino acid sequence: CASSQLDRGTNTEAFF.

This clonotype was seen a handful of times. J is TRBJ1-4 and V is TRBV28; D is unresolved. Germline V gene sequence: CDR1 MDHEN, CDR2 SYDVKM. V lost 3 bases and J lost 12, with 11 bases in between. The CDR3 runs to 12 residues. CDR3 sequence (DNA): TGTGCCAGCAGTTTCCCAGGTTGGGAACTGTTTTTT. It specifies CASSFPGWELFF.

J is TRBJ1-5 and V is TRBV12-3 or TRBV12-4, with 11 positions matching TRBD1. V shed 5 bases and J 7 bases; nucleotides not matched to a gene: 10. The CDR3 extends over 16 amino acids. The CDR3: CASSARTGGAGQPQHF. The DNA for the CDR3 is TGTGCCAGCAGTGCCAGGACAGGGGGCGCGGGACAGCCCCAGCATTTT.

The V and J genes are TRBV7-2 and TRBJ2-1; tentatively, D is TRBD1 (6 bases). V lost 7 bases to trimming and J lost 3 bases, with 13 bases between them. The CDR3 is 14 residues long. Germline assignment: CDR1 SGHTA and CDR2 FQGNSA. The CDR3 spells CASNGPRGYNEQFF. CDR3 nucleotide sequence: TGTGCCAGCAACGGACCCAGGGGCTACAATGAGCAGTTCTTC.

This clonotype was seen a few times. The V gene is TRBV7-9, the J gene TRBJ1-5; D unclear. CDR3 length: 12 amino acids. The germline V gene encodes CDR1 SEHNR and CDR2 FQNEAQ (reference sequence). V was cut by 5 bases and J by 5 bases, with 7 bases left in between. CDR3 nucleotide sequence: TGTGCCAGCAGCAACCGGTATCAGCCCCAGCATTTT. Its protein is CASSNRYQPQHF. Together with reference TRBV7-9 and TRBJ1-5, the CDR3 gives the full variable domain: DTGVSQNPRHKITKRGQNVTFRCDPISEHNRLYWYRQTLGQGPEFLTYFQNEAQLEKSRLLSDRFSAERPKGSFSTLEIQRTEQGDSAMYLCASSNRYQPQHFGDGTRLSIL.

The chain uses TRBV5-1 and TRBJ2-5; no clear D gene. This CDR3 is built from 12 residues. In germline, CDR1 is SGHRS, CDR2 YFSETQ. Between the trimmed V and J ends, which lost 0 bases and 11 bases, there was a span of 11 bases. The CDR3 region has the DNA TGCGCCAGCAGCTTGGCCAACGATGAGCAGTACTTC. Its translation is CASSLANDEQYF.

The gene calls are TRBV3-1 and TRBJ2-3; D may be TRBD2 (5 bases). Germline loops: CDR1 LGHDT, CDR2 YNNKEL (reference sequence). CDR3 length: 15 residues. Trimming removed 1 base from V and 1 base from J, with 9 bases in between. The CDR3 DNA is TGTGCCAGCAGCCAAGTCTGGGGAGGCACAGATACGCAGTATTTT. As protein: CASSQVWGGTDTQYF.

The chain uses TRBV29-1 and TRBJ2-4, with unresolved D. Judging by the DNA end, TRBJ2-7 fits better; the J call may be wrong. Germline CDR1 is SQVTM and CDR2 is ANQGSEA. This CDR3 contains 13 residues. The CDR3 nucleotides read TGCAGCGTTGTTAGCCAGCGACCCCACGAGCAGTACTTC. The encoded protein is CSVVSQRPHEQYF.

This clonotype came up a few times. This chain joins TRBV7-6 and TRBJ2-1, with 9 bases fitting TRBD1. The CDR3 is made up of 13 amino acids. Germline CDR1 is SGHVS and CDR2 is FNYEAQ. The ends lost 8 bases at V and 6 bases at J; junction bases unmatched: 5. The CDR3 is CASEGQGVNEQFF. The CDR3 DNA follows: TGTGCCAGCGAGGGACAGGGAGTCAATGAGCAGTTCTTC.

This clonotype turned up a few times. The chain combines TRBV5-1 with TRBJ2-7; 11 bases align to TRBD2. There are 15 residues in the CDR3. J was trimmed by 5 bases and V by 4 bases; bases with no gene match: 8. CDR1 is SGHRS, CDR2 YFSETQ, per germline. CDR3: CASSLTSGSRHEQYF. CDR3 DNA sequence: TGCGCCAGCAGCCTTACTAGCGGGAGTCGACACGAGCAGTACTTC.

This rearrangement joins TRBV20-1 to TRBJ2-3; 14 bases are shared with TRBD2. This CDR3 has 16 amino acids. Trimming at V came to 3 bases and at J to 4 bases, leaving 6 bases not matched to a gene. Per germline, CDR1 DFQATT and CDR2 SNEGSKA (reference sequence). CDR3 sequence: CSASRLAGGLSDTQYF. The CDR3, as DNA: TGCAGTGCTAGCAGACTAGCGGGGGGGCTTTCAGATACGCAGTATTTT.

This clonotype was seen only a few times. The chain carries TRBV7-8 and TRBJ1-1, with D perhaps TRBD1 (5 bases). V was shortened by 5 bases and J by 0 bases, with 19 bases between the two germline ends. There are 17 residues in the CDR3. Per germline, CDR1 SGHVS and CDR2 FQNEAQ. The DNA for the CDR3 is TGTGCCAGCAGCGATAGACCGGGACGGAAACTGAACACTGAAGCTTTCTTT. Its protein product is CASSDRPGRKLNTEAFF.

The genes are TRBV20-1 and TRBJ2-3; D tentatively fits TRBD1 or TRBD2 (6 bases each). This CDR3 is built from 14 residues. CDR1 and CDR2 (germline): DFQATT, SNEGSKA (reference sequence). CDR3 coding DNA: TGCAGGGTTCCCCCCGGGGGCCGCACAGATACGCAGTATTTT. Translated, it gives CRVPPGGRTDTQYF.

The rearrangement uses TRBV12-3 or TRBV12-4 and TRBJ2-1; 8 bases line up with TRBD2. V shed 8 bases, J shed 4 bases, and the junction held 13 bases outside the gene matches. The CDR3 is 16 residues long. The chain's CDR3 is CASGPSQLAEYNEQFF. In DNA form, the CDR3 reads TGTGCCAGCGGCCCTTCACAACTAGCGGAATACAATGAGCAGTTCTTC.

This sequence joins TRBV5-1 and TRBJ2-7; TRBD2 is a possible D gene (8 bases). Germline assignment: CDR1 SGHRS and CDR2 YFSETQ. V was shortened by 4 bases and J by 1 base, with 18 bases between the two germline ends. This CDR3 is 16 amino acids long. The DNA of the CDR3 is TGCGCCAGCAGCGGGGGACTAGGGGGCCCTTCCTACGAGCAGTACTTC. This gives the protein CASSGGLGGPSYEQYF.

V gene TRBV20-1 combines with J gene TRBJ2-4, with TRBD1 matching over 7 bases. Per the germline V gene, CDR1 is DFQATT and CDR2 is SNEGSKA (reference sequence). V lost 3 bases, J lost 15 bases, and 5 bases stayed unmatched. The CDR3 is 10 residues long. The CDR3 reads CSASQRTGYF. CDR3 nucleotide sequence: TGCAGTGCTAGCCAAAGGACAGGGTACTTC.

Comment on this clonotype: With a much larger clone just one base away, this may be a read error. In this CDR3 the conserved last residue, phenylalanine or tryptophan, is missing, so a read error is likely. Here the CDR3 reads CSVEDLEQGLTNYGYTL. In nucleotides, the CDR3 is TGCAGCGTTGAAGATCTTGAACAGGGTCTAACCAACTATGGCTACACCCTC. The chain combines TRBV29-1 with TRBJ1-2, with D possibly TRBD1 on 6 matching bases. CDR3 length: 17 amino acids. Germline CDR1 is SQVTM and CDR2 is ANQGSEA. Trimming removed 0 bases at V and 2 bases at J, with 19 bases between.

The chain combines TRBV12-3 or TRBV12-4 with TRBJ2-2, with D perhaps matching TRBD2 (5 bases). The V end was cut by 2 bases, the J end by 7 bases, with 11 bases between. CDR3 length: 14 amino acids. The chain's CDR3 is CASSLRRLSGELFF. CDR3 coding DNA: TGTGCCAGCAGTTTAAGGAGGCTAAGCGGGGAGCTGTTTTTT.

The V gene is TRBV9, the J gene TRBJ2-7, with D unresolved. The CDR3 totals 14 residues. Per the germline V gene, CDR1 is SGDLS and CDR2 is YYNGEE. V was pared by 0 bases and J by 2 bases, with 9 bases between. The CDR3 reads CASSVGDSAYEQYF. DNA for the CDR3: TGTGCCAGCAGCGTAGGAGACTCGGCCTACGAGCAGTACTTC.